Following are 26 T cell receptor beta chains from one sample sequenced in a study of T cell responses to AZD1222 COVID-19 vaccine. Repertoires were generated with immunoSEQ multiplex PCR, while TCRdb's copy carries only in-frame clones and drops some. The sample has some 100,000 clones, around 90% seen once. Sequenced material: peripheral blood, taken on day 0 of MenACWY control vaccination. The source of these receptors is an adult in good health.

The gene calls are TRBV5-3 and TRBJ1-4; no reliable D call. TRBV5-3 carries the ORF label, with uncertain function. The CDR3 covers 16 residues. Trimming removed 0 bases from V and 12 bases from J, with 21 bases in between. CDR3 sequence reads: CARSLEGRRPELELFF. Written as DNA, the CDR3 is TGTGCCAGAAGCTTGGAAGGCCGAAGGCCCGAGTTGGAACTGTTTTTT.

V gene TRBV28 combines with J gene TRBJ2-2; the D gene is possibly TRBD1 (6 bases). The CDR3 totals 16 residues. Trimming left V 4 bases short and J 3 bases short, with 15 bases between. Germline V gene lookup returns CDR1 MDHEN and CDR2 SYDVKM. As DNA, the CDR3 is TGTGCCAGCAGTTCTAACCCGGGACACTACACCGGGGAGCTGTTTTTT. Its protein is CASSSNPGHYTGELFF. Based on the CDR3 plus reference TRBV28 and TRBJ2-2, the full variable domain is DVKVTQSSRYLVKRTGEKVFLECVQDMDHENMFWYRQDPGLGLRLIYFSYDVKMKEKGDIPEGYSVSREKKERFSLILESASTNQTSMYLCASSSNPGHYTGELFFGEGSRLTVL.

V usage is TRBV5-8 and J usage is TRBJ2-6; no clear D. CDR1 and CDR2 from the germline V gene are SGHTS and YDEGEE. Trimming cost V 2 bases and J 0 bases, with 6 bases left between them. The CDR3 is made up of 15 amino acids. CDR3 nucleotide sequence: TGTGCCAGCAGCTTCGGCTACTCTGGGGCCAACGTCCTGACTTTC. Protein product: CASSFGYSGANVLTF.

The genes are TRBV6-5 and TRBJ1-2, with 7 nucleotides matching TRBD1. V lost 8 bases to trimming and J lost 6 bases; unmatched junction nucleotides: 9. The CDR3 length is 13 residues. Germline CDR1 MNHEY, CDR2 SVGAGI. CDR3 nucleotide sequence: TGTGCCAGCGCGAGACAGGGTAGCAATGGCTACACCTTC. Translating it yields CASARQGSNGYTF.

The chain combines TRBV5-6 with TRBJ1-1, with D perhaps matching TRBD1 (6 bases). Germline lookup yields CDR1 SGHDT and CDR2 YYEEEE. The CDR3 runs to 13 residues. The ends were cut back, 0 bases at V and 9 bases at J, with 12 bases in the middle. CDR3 bases: TGTGCCAGCAGCTTGGGGGGGGCACAGAAAGCTTTCTTT. It is translated as CASSLGGAQKAFF.

V gene TRBV5-1 combines with J gene TRBJ2-1; 11 bases align to TRBD2. V was pared by 0 bases and J by 4 bases, with 3 bases of the junction left unmatched. This CDR3 region has 16 residues. Germline loops: CDR1 SGHRS, CDR2 YFSETQ. The CDR3 DNA reads as TGCGCCAGCAGCTTGGCCTTAGCGGGAGGGTACAATGAGCAGTTCTTC. Protein: CASSLALAGGYNEQFF.

The chain combines TRBV7-3 with TRBJ2-5; no firm D call. There are 13 residues in the CDR3. Germline V gene lookup returns CDR1 SGHTA and CDR2 FQGTGA. V was trimmed by 4 bases and J by 1 base, leaving 7 bases between them. CDR3 in DNA: TGTGCCAGCAGCTCCAGACCCCAAGAGACCCAGTACTTC. Its translation is CASSSRPQETQYF.

V is TRBV7-2 and J is TRBJ2-5, with D possibly being TRBD1 or TRBD2 (5 bases each). Germline CDR1 is SGHTA and CDR2 is FQGNSA. Between the trimmed V and J ends, which lost 1 base and 5 bases, there was a span of 17 bases. The CDR3 contains 16 residues. CDR3 sequence (DNA): TGTGCCAGCAGCTTAGGAGGGACCGTCCGCCGGGAGACCCAGTACTTC. Translation gives CASSLGGTVRRETQYF.

The J gene is TRBJ1-3, the V gene TRBV12-3 or TRBV12-4; TRBD1 is a possible D gene (5 bases). Between the trimmed V and J ends, which lost 11 bases and 4 bases, there was a span of 12 bases. The CDR3 extends over 12 amino acids. DNA for the CDR3: TGTGCCTCAGCGGGGGTCGGAAACACCATATATTTT. The encoded protein is CASAGVGNTIYF.

The rearrangement uses TRBV28 and TRBJ1-1, with D hard to call. Per germline, CDR1 MDHEN and CDR2 SYDVKM. The CDR3 is made up of 15 amino acids. V lost 4 bases to trimming and J lost 1 base, with 13 bases between them. In DNA, the CDR3 is TGTGCCAGCAGTTCGCCTTTATATAAGAACACTGAAGCTTTCTTT. It yields the protein CASSSPLYKNTEAFF.

This chain connects TRBV19 to TRBJ1-4, with D uncertain. Looked up from germline, CDR1 is LNHDA and CDR2 is SQIVND (reference sequence). This CDR3 is built from 16 residues. Trimming removed 7 bases from V and 0 bases from J, with 15 bases in between. The CDR3 bases are TGTGCCAGTACCGGATATTGGGCAGCAACTAATGAAAAACTGTTTTTT. Protein: CASTGYWAATNEKLFF.

This chain joins TRBV27 and TRBJ2-5; D gene ambiguous. Trimming took off 3 bases at V and 0 bases at J, with 5 bases between the two ends. The germline V gene has CDR1 MNHEY and CDR2 SMNVEV (reference sequence). This CDR3 is built from 13 residues. CDR3 DNA sequence: TGTGCCAGCAGTTTGTCATACCAAGAGACCCAGTACTTC. Its translation: CASSLSYQETQYF.

This clone was recorded a few times. The chain has TRBV5-6 and TRBJ1-2; D remains unclear. CDR1 and CDR2 (germline): SGHDT, YYEEEE. The CDR3 spans 14 residues. V dropped 0 bases and J dropped 4 bases, with 10 bases sitting between them. CDR3 protein: CASSLARPRYGYTF. CDR3 in DNA: TGTGCCAGCAGCTTGGCCCGACCGCGCTATGGCTACACCTTC.

This chain connects TRBV9 to TRBJ2-3, with 11 bases lining up with TRBD2. V shed 2 bases and J 0 bases; nucleotides not matched to a gene: 2. The CDR3 extends over 16 amino acids. Germline values: CDR1 SGDLS, CDR2 YYNGEE. CDR3 residues: CASSVSGGASTDTQYF. CDR3 coding DNA: TGTGCCAGCAGCGTTAGCGGGGGGGCCAGCACAGATACGCAGTATTTT.

J is TRBJ1-5 and V is TRBV21-1. TRBV21-1 is marked as a pseudogene. The length of the CDR3 is 13 residues. CDR3 protein: CASSQRSVWPQHF. The DNA of the CDR3 is TGTGCCAGCAGCCAACGATCGGTCTGGCCCCAGCATTTT.

The chain couples TRBV28 to TRBJ1-6; TRBD1 matches 7 bases. V shed 5 bases and J 9 bases; nucleotides not matched to a gene: 10. The CDR3 covers 15 residues. Germline CDR1 is MDHEN and CDR2 is SYDVKM. CDR3 sequence (DNA): TGTGCCAGCAGTGCCGGACAGGCCCTTGGTTCACCCCTCCACTTT. It encodes CASSAGQALGSPLHF. The full variable domain, rest sourced from reference TRBV28 and TRBJ1-6, is DVKVTQSSRYLVKRTGEKVFLECVQDMDHENMFWYRQDPGLGLRLIYFSYDVKMKEKGDIPEGYSVSREKKERFSLILESASTNQTSMYLCASSAGQALGSPLHFGNGTRLTVT.

This clone showed up just once. V usage is TRBV7-2 and J usage is TRBJ2-2, with D possibly being TRBD2 (6 bases). Germline V CDR1 and CDR2: SGHTA, FQGNSA. With 7 bases removed from V and 3 bases from J, the gap between germline ends came to 15 bases. CDR3 size: 15 residues. Here the CDR3 DNA reads TGTGCCAGCATCGCGGGGAGTCGTGACACCGGGGAGCTGTTTTTT. Residues: CASIAGSRDTGELFF.

The chain couples TRBV9 to TRBJ1-6, with D perhaps TRBD1 (5 bases). Per germline, CDR1 SGDLS and CDR2 YYNGEE. The CDR3 is 17 residues long. Trimming shortened V by 3 bases and J by 10 bases, and 23 bases separated the two germline ends. The CDR3, as DNA: TGTGCCAGCAGCGAGGAAGGGGCCAGCCAATGGGGGTCACCCCTCCACTTT. Its translation: CASSEEGASQWGSPLHF.

This clone was detected only once. This sequence joins TRBV7-8 and TRBJ1-5; the match to TRBD1 covers 8 bases. This CDR3 is 16 amino acids long. Losses at the gene ends were 1 base for V and 3 bases for J; bases not matched to a gene: 5. Per the germline V gene, CDR1 is SGHVS and CDR2 is FQNEAQ. This CDR3 is CASSLVQGANNQPQHF. CDR3 nucleotide sequence: TGTGCCAGCAGCTTAGTTCAGGGGGCGAACAATCAGCCCCAGCATTTT.

The rearrangement uses TRBV5-1 and TRBJ2-3, with unresolved D. CDR1 and CDR2 (germline): SGHRS, YFSETQ. CDR3 length: 13 residues. Trimming removed 0 bases from V and 1 base from J, with 3 bases in between. The CDR3 DNA reads TGCGCCAGCAGCTTGGCCCGCACAGATACGCAGTATTTT. Protein: CASSLARTDTQYF. Complete variable domain (other parts from reference TRBV5-1 and TRBJ2-3): KAGVTQTPRYLIKTRGQQVTLSCSPISGHRSVSWYQQTPGQGLQFLFEYFSETQRNKGNFPGRFSGRQFSNSRSEMNVSTLELGDSALYLCASSLARTDTQYFGPGTRLTVL.

The genes are TRBV30 and TRBJ1-4; maybe TRBD1 (5 bases). The CDR3 consists of 13 residues. Germline CDR1 is GTSNPN and CDR2 is SVGIG (reference sequence). Trimming took 4 bases from V and 10 from J, leaving 16 bases between them. As DNA, the CDR3 is TGTGCCTGGATTTCCGGGGGTAACCGAAAACTGTTTTTT. Translation: CAWISGGNRKLFF. Variable domain in full (rest from reference TRBV30 and TRBJ1-4): SQTIHQWPATLVQPVGSPLSLECTVEGTSNPNLYWYRQAAGRGLQLLFYSVGIGQISSEVPQNLSASRPQDRQFILSSKKLLLSDSGFYLCAWISGGNRKLFFGSGTQLSVL.

J is TRBJ1-5 and V is TRBV6-1; unclear D gene. Germline CDR1 is MNHNS and CDR2 is SASEGT. Trimming pared 1 base from V and 0 bases from J, leaving 10 bases between. This CDR3 has 16 amino acids. CDR3 in amino acids: CASSEVGGYSNQPQHF. The CDR3 region has the DNA TGTGCCAGCAGTGAAGTAGGCGGTTATAGCAATCAGCCCCAGCATTTT.

This clone has a handful of counts. The rearrangement uses TRBV7-8 and TRBJ2-3, with 7 nucleotides matching TRBD2. CDR3 size: 14 residues. Germline loops: CDR1 SGHVS, CDR2 FQNEAQ. V was clipped by 5 bases and J by 3 bases; unmatched bases: 5. The CDR3 loop reads CASSLGEGTDTQYF. The CDR3 region has the DNA TGTGCCAGCAGCCTGGGGGAGGGGACAGATACGCAGTATTTT.

V and J are TRBV7-2 and TRBJ2-2; D might be TRBD1 or TRBD2, each matching 5 bases. The CDR3 covers 18 residues. Germline V gene data show CDR1 as SGHTA and CDR2 as FQGNSA. Trimming cost V 1 base and J 2 bases, with 17 bases left between them. The CDR3 sequence: CASSLEFPPGTNTGELFF. The DNA of the CDR3 is TGTGCCAGCAGCTTAGAATTCCCCCCCGGGACCAACACCGGGGAGCTGTTTTTT.

The chain uses TRBV23-1 and TRBJ2-1; unclear D gene. TRBV23-1 is given ORF status, its function remaining uncertain. V lost 0 bases and J lost 0, with 9 bases in between. The CDR3 contains 16 residues. For the CDR3, the DNA is TGCGCCAGCAGTCAATCTCGGCATAACTCCTACAATGAGCAGTTCTTC. It specifies CASSQSRHNSYNEQFF.

The chain links TRBV19 to TRBJ2-6; the match to TRBD1 covers 10 bases. Germline V gives CDR1 LNHDA, CDR2 SQIVND (reference sequence). Trimming cost V 5 bases and J 0 bases; bases outside gene matches: 7. The CDR3 runs to 18 residues. In DNA, the CDR3 is TGTGCCAGTAGTTCCCGGGACAGGGGTCCCTCTGGGGCCAACGTCCTGACTTTC. Translation gives CASSSRDRGPSGANVLTF.